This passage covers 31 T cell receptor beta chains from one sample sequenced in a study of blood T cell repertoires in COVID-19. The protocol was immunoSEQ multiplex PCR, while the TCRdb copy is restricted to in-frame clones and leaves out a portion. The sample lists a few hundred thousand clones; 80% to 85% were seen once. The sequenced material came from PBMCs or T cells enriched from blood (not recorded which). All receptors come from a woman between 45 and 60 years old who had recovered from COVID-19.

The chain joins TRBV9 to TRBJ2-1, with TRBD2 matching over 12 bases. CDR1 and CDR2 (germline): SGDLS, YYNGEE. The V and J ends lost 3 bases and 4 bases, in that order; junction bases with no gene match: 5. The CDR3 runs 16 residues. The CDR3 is CASSERLAGEYNEQFF. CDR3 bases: TGTGCCAGCAGCGAAAGACTAGCGGGGGAATACAATGAGCAGTTCTTC.

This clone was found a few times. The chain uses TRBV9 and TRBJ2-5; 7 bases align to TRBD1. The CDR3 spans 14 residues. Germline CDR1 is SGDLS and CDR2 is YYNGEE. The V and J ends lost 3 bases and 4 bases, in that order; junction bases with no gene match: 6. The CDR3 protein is CASSADRVRETQYF. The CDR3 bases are TGTGCCAGCAGCGCCGACAGGGTCCGAGAGACCCAGTACTTC.

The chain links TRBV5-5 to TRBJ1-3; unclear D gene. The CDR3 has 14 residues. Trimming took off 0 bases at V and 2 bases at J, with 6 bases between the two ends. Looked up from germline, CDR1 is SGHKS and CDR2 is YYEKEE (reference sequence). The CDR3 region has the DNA TGTGCCAGCAGCTTGGGCACTGCTGGAAACACCATATATTTT. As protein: CASSLGTAGNTIYF.

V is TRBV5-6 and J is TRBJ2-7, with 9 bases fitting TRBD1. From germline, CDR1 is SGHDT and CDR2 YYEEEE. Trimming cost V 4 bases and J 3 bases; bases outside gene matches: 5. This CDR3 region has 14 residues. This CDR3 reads CASSRGQGIYEQYF. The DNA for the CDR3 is TGTGCCAGCAGCCGGGGACAGGGTATCTACGAGCAGTACTTC.

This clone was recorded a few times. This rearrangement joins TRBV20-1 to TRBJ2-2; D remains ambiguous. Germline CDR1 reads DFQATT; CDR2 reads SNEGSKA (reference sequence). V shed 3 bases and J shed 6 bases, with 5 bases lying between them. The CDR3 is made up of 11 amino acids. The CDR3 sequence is CSARSAGELFF. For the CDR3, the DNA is TGCAGTGCTAGGTCGGCCGGGGAGCTGTTTTTT.

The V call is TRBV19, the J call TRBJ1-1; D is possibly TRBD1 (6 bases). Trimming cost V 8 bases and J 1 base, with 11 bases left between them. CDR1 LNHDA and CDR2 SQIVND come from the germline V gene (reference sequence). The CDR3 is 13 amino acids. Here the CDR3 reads CASSNRENTEAFF. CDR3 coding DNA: TGTGCCAGTTCAAACAGGGAGAACACTGAAGCTTTCTTT.

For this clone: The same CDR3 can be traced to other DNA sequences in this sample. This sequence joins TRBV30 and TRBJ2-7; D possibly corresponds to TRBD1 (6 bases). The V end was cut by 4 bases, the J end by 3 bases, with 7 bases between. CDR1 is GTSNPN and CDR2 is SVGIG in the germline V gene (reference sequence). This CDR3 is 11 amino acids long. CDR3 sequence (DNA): TGTGCCTGGACAGGGGACTACGAGCAGTACTTC. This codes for CAWTGDYEQYF.

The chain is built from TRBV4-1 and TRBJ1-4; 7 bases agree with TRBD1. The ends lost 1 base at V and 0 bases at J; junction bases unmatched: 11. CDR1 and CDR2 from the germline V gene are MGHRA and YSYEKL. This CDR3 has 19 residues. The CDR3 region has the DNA TGCGCCAGCAGCCAAGTCGTTATGACAGGGCATGCAACTAATGAAAAACTGTTTTTT. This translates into CASSQVVMTGHATNEKLFF.

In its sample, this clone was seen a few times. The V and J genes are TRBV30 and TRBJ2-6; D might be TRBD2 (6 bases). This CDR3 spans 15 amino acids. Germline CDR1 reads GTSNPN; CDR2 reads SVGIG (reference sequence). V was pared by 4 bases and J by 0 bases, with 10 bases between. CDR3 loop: CAWTEGTSGANVLTF. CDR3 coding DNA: TGTGCCTGGACGGAGGGGACCTCTGGGGCCAACGTCCTGACTTTC.

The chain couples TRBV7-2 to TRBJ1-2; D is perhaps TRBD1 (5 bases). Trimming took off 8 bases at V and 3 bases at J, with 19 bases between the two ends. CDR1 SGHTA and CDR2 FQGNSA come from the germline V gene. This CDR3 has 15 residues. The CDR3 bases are TGTGCCAGCCGAGCCGACAGCCTCCTTCACTATGGCTACACCTTC. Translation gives CASRADSLLHYGYTF.

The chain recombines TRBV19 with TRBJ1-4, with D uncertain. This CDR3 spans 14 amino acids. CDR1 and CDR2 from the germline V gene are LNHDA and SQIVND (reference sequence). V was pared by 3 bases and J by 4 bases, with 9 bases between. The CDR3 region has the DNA TGTGCCAGTAGTATCAAGGGAGGTAATGAAAAACTGTTTTTT. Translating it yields CASSIKGGNEKLFF.

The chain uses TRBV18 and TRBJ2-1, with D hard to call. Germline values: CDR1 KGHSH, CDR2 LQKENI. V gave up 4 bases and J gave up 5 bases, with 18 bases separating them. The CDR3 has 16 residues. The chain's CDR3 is CASSQLRHLVNNEQFF. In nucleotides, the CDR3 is TGTGCCAGCTCACAACTCAGACACCTGGTGAACAATGAGCAGTTCTTC.

This chain's CDR3 is CASRDRMANEKLFF. The CDR3, as DNA: TGTGCCAGCAGGGACAGGATGGCTAATGAAAAACTGTTTTTT. The chain is built from TRBV27 and TRBJ1-4; TRBD1 agrees at 7 bases. V shed 6 bases and J 3 bases; nucleotides not matched to a gene: 4. The CDR3 consists of 14 residues. Germline V gene lookup returns CDR1 MNHEY and CDR2 SMNVEV (reference sequence).

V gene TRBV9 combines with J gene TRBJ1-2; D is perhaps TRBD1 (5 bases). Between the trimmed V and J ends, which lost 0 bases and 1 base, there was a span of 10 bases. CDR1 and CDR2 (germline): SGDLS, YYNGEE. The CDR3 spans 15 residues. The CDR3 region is CASSVGGGNNYGYTF. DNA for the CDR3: TGTGCCAGCAGCGTAGGCGGGGGGAATAACTATGGCTACACCTTC.

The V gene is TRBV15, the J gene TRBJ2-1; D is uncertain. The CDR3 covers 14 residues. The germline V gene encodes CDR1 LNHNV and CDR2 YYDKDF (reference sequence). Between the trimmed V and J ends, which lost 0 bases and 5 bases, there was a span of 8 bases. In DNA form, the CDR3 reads TGTGCCACCAGCAGAGAACTACCAGACAATGAGCAGTTCTTC. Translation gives CATSRELPDNEQFF.

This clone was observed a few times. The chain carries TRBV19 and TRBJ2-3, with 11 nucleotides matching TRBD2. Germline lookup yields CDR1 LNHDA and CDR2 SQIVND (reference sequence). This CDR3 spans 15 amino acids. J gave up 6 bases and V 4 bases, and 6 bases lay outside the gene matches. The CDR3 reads CASSSSGGGLDTQYF. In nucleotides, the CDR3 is TGTGCCAGTAGTAGTAGCGGGGGGGGACTTGATACGCAGTATTTT.

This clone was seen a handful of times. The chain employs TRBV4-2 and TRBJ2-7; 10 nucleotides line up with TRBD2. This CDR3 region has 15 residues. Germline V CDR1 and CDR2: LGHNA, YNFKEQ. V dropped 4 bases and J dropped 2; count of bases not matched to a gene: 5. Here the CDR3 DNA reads TGTGCCAGCAGCCCCGGAGCGGGGGGGACCTACGAGCAGTACTTC. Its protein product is CASSPGAGGTYEQYF.

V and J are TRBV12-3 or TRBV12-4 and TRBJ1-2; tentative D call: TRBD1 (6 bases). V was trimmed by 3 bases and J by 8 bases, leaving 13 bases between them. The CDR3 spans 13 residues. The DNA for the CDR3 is TGTGCCAGCAGTTTGGACAGCCCGGGAGGCTACACCTTC. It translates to CASSLDSPGGYTF.

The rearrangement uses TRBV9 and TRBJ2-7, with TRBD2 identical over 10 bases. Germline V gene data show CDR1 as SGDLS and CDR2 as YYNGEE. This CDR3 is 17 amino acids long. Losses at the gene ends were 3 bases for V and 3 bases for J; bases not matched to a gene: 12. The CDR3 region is CASSDSASGGHHYEQYF. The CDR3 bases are TGTGCCAGCAGCGATTCGGCTAGCGGGGGCCATCACTACGAGCAGTACTTC.

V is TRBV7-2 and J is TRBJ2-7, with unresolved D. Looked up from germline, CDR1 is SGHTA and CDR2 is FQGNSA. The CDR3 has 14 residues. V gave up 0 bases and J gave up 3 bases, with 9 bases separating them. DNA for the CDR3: TGTGCCAGCAGCTTAGCGAGTCCCGACTACGAGCAGTACTTC. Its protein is CASSLASPDYEQYF.

The CDR3: CASSPGLRNYGYTF. CDR3 coding DNA: TGTGCCAGCAGCCCGGGACTTCGGAACTATGGCTACACCTTC. This chain connects TRBV7-9 to TRBJ1-2, with D possibly matching TRBD1 (5 bases). V gave up 5 bases and J gave up 2 bases, with 12 bases separating them. Germline lookup yields CDR1 SEHNR and CDR2 FQNEAQ (reference sequence). The length of the CDR3 is 14 residues.

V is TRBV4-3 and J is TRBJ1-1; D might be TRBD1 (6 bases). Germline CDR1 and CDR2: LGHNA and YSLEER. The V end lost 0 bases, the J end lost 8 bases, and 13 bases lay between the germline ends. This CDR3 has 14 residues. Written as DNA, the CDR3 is TGCGCCAGCAGCCAAGAATTGGGGGCTGGCGAAGCTTTCTTT. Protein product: CASSQELGAGEAFF.

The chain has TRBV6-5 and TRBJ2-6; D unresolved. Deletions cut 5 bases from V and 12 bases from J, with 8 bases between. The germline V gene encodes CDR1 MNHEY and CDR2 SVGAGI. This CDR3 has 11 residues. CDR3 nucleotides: TGTGCCAGCAGTCCCCCGGGCGTCCTGACTTTC. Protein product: CASSPPGVLTF.

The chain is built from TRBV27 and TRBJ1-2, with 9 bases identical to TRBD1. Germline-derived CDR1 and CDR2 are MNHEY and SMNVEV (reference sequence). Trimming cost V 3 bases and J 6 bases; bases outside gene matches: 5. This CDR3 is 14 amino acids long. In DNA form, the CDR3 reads TGTGCCAGCAGTTTCCGGGACAGGGCGAATGGCTACACCTTC. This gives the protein CASSFRDRANGYTF.

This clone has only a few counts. CDR3 in amino acids: CASSGPGYTEAFF. The CDR3 bases are TGTGCCAGCAGTGGACCAGGATACACTGAAGCTTTCTTT. The chain has TRBV2 and TRBJ1-1; D is unresolved. This CDR3 spans 13 amino acids. V was clipped by 4 bases and J by 3 bases, with 9 bases between them. Per the germline V gene, CDR1 is SNHLY and CDR2 is FYNNEI.

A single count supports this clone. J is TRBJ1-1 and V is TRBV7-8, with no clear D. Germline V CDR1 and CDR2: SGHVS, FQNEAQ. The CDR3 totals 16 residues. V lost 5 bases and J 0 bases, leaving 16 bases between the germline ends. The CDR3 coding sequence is TGTGCCAGCAGCCTGGCTGAGGGCTATATGAACACTGAAGCTTTCTTT. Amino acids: CASSLAEGYMNTEAFF.

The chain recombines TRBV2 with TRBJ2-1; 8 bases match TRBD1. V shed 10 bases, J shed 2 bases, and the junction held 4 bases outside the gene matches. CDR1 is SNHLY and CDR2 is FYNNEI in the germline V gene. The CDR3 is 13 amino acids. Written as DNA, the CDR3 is TGTGCCAATCGGACAGGGCCCTACAATGAGCAGTTCTTC. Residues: CANRTGPYNEQFF.

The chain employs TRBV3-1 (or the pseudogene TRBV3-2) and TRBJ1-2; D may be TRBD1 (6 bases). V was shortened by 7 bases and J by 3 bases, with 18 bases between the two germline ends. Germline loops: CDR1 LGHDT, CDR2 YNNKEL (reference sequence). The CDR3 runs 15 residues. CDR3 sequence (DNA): TGTGCCAGCACCATAATCCCCGGACAGTACTATGGCTACACCTTC. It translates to CASTIIPGQYYGYTF.

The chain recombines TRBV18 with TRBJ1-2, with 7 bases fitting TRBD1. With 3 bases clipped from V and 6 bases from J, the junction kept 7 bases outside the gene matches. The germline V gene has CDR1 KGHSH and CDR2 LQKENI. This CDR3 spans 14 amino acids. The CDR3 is CASSPITGTDGYTF. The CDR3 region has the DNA TGTGCCAGCTCACCCATAACCGGGACAGATGGCTACACCTTC.

In DNA, the CDR3 is TGCGCCAGCAGCCAAGACCTAGCGGTTAGCACAGATACGCAGTATTTT. This sequence encodes CASSQDLAVSTDTQYF. V gene TRBV4-1 combines with J gene TRBJ2-3; 7 bases line up with TRBD2. The V gene's germline CDR1 is MGHRA and CDR2 YSYEKL. V lost 0 bases to trimming and J lost 0 bases; unmatched junction nucleotides: 3. The CDR3 has 16 amino acids.

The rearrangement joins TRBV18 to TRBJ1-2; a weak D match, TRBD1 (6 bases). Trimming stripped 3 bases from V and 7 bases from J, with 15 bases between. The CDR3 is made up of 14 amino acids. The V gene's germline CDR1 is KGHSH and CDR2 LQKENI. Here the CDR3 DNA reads TGTGCCAGCTCACCCACAGGGTCCGCACTTGGCTACACCTTC. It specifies CASSPTGSALGYTF.